This entry lists 11 T cell receptor beta chains sequenced from one sample in a study of T cell repertoires in cytomegalovirus infection. TCRdb fed the reads into MiXCR, producing one record per CDR3 protein. The data contain about a million distinct CDR3 sequences, 30% to 40% of them singletons. For these TCRs, the target antigens are not known. The material was cultured CD8+ T cells from PBMCs, obtained from culture after CMV antigen stimulation. These receptors all come from a human donor in good health (CMV status not recorded). Some clones in this sample may be carry-over from other donors' samples.

This clonotype was counted only a few times. The gene calls are TRBV6-5 and TRBJ2-3, with 14 bases aligning to TRBD2. J was trimmed by 2 bases and V by 5 bases; bases with no gene match: 9. CDR3 length: 18 residues. Germline V gene sequence: CDR1 MNHEY, CDR2 SVGAGI. The CDR3 loop reads CASSPLQTSGGATDTQYF. CDR3 nucleotides: TGTGCCAGCAGTCCACTCCAGACTAGCGGGGGGGCCACAGATACGCAGTATTTT.

V usage is TRBV7-8 and J usage is TRBJ2-2, with D hard to call. The CDR3 totals 13 residues. Germline-derived CDR1 and CDR2 are SGHVS and FQNEAQ. V gave up 3 bases and J gave up 6 bases, with 8 bases separating them. CDR3 loop: CASSFLYAGELFF. The CDR3 nucleotides read TGTGCCAGCAGCTTTCTTTATGCCGGGGAGCTGTTTTTT.

The rearrangement joins TRBV9 to TRBJ1-1; weak D call: TRBD1 (5 bases). The germline V gene has CDR1 SGDLS and CDR2 YYNGEE. This CDR3 contains 13 residues. V was pared by 0 bases and J by 10 bases, with 13 bases between. The CDR3 loop reads CASSVADQGSAFF. CDR3 DNA: TGTGCCAGCAGCGTAGCTGATCAGGGCTCAGCTTTCTTT.

This clonotype occurred many times. V gene TRBV7-8 combines with J gene TRBJ2-5; 7 bases align to TRBD1. The junction had 5 bases not matched to a gene; V was cut back by 0 bases and J by 1 base. Germline loops: CDR1 SGHVS, CDR2 FQNEAQ. There are 16 residues in the CDR3. The CDR3 nucleotides are TGTGCCAGCAGCTTAGCGCGAGCAGGGGGCCAAGAGACCCAGTACTTC. Protein product: CASSLARAGGQETQYF.

V gene TRBV19 combines with J gene TRBJ1-5; possibly TRBD1 for D (5 bases). V shed 7 bases and J shed 0 bases, with 13 bases lying between them. CDR1 is LNHDA and CDR2 is SQIVND in the germline V gene (reference sequence). The CDR3 spans 15 residues. The CDR3 DNA sequence: TGTGCCAGTACCATGACAGACTATAGCAATCAGCCCCAGCATTTT. Its protein is CASTMTDYSNQPQHF.

Worth noting for this clonotype: Relative to the germline gene, one junction end is altered; a read error may explain this. The chain joins TRBV27 to TRBJ2-1; D not resolved. Germline-derived CDR1 and CDR2 are MNHEY and SMNVEV (reference sequence). CDR3 length: 15 residues. CDR3 region: CANSLAPPVRNEQFF. DNA for the CDR3: TGTGCCAACAGTTTAGCACCACCGGTTCGGAATGAGCAGTTCTTC.

There are many counts of this clonotype. The chain joins TRBV7-9 to TRBJ1-1; D not resolved. Trimming removed 1 base at V and 0 bases at J, with 6 bases between. The CDR3 is 14 residues long. Germline CDR1 SEHNR, CDR2 FQNEAQ (reference sequence). CDR3 region: CASSLVSLNTEAFF. The DNA of the CDR3 is TGTGCCAGCAGCTTAGTATCCTTGAACACTGAAGCTTTCTTT.

This clonotype has a handful of counts. V gene TRBV24-1 combines with J gene TRBJ1-5; D remains ambiguous. The CDR3 covers 13 residues. With 1 base removed from V and 6 bases from J, the gap between germline ends came to 6 bases. Germline CDR1 is KGHDR and CDR2 is SFDVKD. The CDR3 protein is CATSDLGIQPQHF. The CDR3, as DNA: TGTGCCACCAGTGATTTAGGGATTCAGCCCCAGCATTTT.

J is TRBJ1-5 and V is TRBV6-2 or TRBV6-3; 7 positions agree with TRBD1. J lost 5 bases, V lost 8 bases, and 6 bases had no gene match. The CDR3 contains 13 residues. From germline, CDR1 is MNHEY and CDR2 SVGEGT. The CDR3: CASGAGGDQPQHF. CDR3 bases: TGTGCCAGCGGTGCAGGGGGAGATCAGCCCCAGCATTTT.

This chain links TRBV12-3 or TRBV12-4 with TRBJ2-1; TRBD1 aligns across 12 bases. Germline trimming cut 5 bases from V and 7 bases from J; bases unmatched to any gene: 6. This CDR3 comprises 15 residues. The CDR3 spells CASSEGQGARNEQFF. In DNA, the CDR3 is TGTGCCAGCAGTGAGGGACAGGGGGCGCGGAATGAGCAGTTCTTC.

This clonotype was found a few times. The gene calls are TRBV25-1 and TRBJ1-4, with D unclear. With 1 base removed from V and 2 bases from J, the gap between germline ends came to 8 bases. CDR1 and CDR2 (germline): MGHDK, SYGVNS. The CDR3 extends over 15 amino acids. The CDR3 loop reads CASSEFETTNEKLFF. CDR3 in DNA: TGTGCCAGCAGTGAATTCGAGACTACTAATGAAAAACTGTTTTTT.